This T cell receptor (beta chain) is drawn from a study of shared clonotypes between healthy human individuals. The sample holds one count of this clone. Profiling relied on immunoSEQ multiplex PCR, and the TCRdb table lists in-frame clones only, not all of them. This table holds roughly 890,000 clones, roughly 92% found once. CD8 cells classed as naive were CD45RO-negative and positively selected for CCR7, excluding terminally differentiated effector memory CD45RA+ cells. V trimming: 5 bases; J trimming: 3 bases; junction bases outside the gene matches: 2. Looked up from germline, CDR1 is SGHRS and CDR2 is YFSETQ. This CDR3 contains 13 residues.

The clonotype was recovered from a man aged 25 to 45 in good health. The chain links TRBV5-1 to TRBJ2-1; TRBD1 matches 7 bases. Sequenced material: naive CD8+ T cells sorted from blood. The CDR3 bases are TGCGCCAGCAGTTGGACAGGCTACAATGAGCAGTTCTTC. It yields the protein CASSWTGYNEQFF. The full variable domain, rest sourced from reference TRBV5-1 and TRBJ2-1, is KAGVTQTPRYLIKTRGQQVTLSCSPISGHRSVSWYQQTPGQGLQFLFEYFSETQRNKGNFPGRFSGRQFSNSRSEMNVSTLELGDSALYLCASSWTGYNEQFFGPGTRLTVL.